This is a list of T cell receptor beta chains from one sample in a study of cytomegalovirus exposure and HLA in healthy donors. Assay used: immunoSEQ multiplex PCR; TCRdb lists only in-frame clones, some missing. The sample consists of some 240,000 clones, around 90% of them appearing once. Sample: PBMCs. Receptors originate from a girl aged 2 to 9 in good health and CMV-seronegative. Each CDR3 is given with its conserved first and last residue. The D gene is left open where the match is weak. Part of the rows lack a size; the others show once, few, many or a class for expanded clones.

>TRBD1|-|TRBJ1-4|TRBV25-1
CASSWAGGGKLFF
TGTGCCAGCAGTTGGGCAGGGGGCGGTAAGCTGTTTTTT
>-|once|TRBJ2-5|TRBV14
CASSPWGLEVKYF
TGTGCCAGCAGCCCCTGGGGACTCGAGGTCAAGTACTTC
>TRBD1|-|TRBJ2-3|TRBV4-1
CASSQVGQGADTQYF
TGCGCCAGCAGCCAAGTCGGCCAGGGGGCAGATACGCAGTATTTT
>-|-|TRBJ1-2|TRBV6-6
CASSSYSTNYGYTF
TGTGCCAGCAGTTCGTACAGTACTAACTATGGCTACACCTTC
>-|-|TRBJ1-1|TRBV29-1
CSVSGKEAFF
TGCAGCGTCTCCGGGAAAGAAGCTTTCTTT
>TRBD1|-|TRBJ1-1|TRBV6-5
CASSRQGLPTEAFF
TGTGCCAGCAGTCGACAGGGGCTGCCCACTGAAGCTTTCTTT
>TRBD1|-|TRBJ1-4|TRBV6-1
CASSVAGTGVKLFF
TGTGCCAGCAGTGTGGCCGGGACAGGGGTGAAACTGTTTTTT
>-|-|TRBJ1-2|TRBV6-7
CASRYDPTTGYTF
TGTGCCAGCAGATACGACCCGACTACGGGCTACACCTTC
>TRBD2|-|TRBJ2-7|TRBV19
CASSAYGLAFSYEQYF
TGTGCCAGTAGTGCCTACGGACTAGCGTTCTCCTACGAGCAGTACTTC
>-|-|TRBJ2-7|TRBV12-5
CASGLAGSYEQYF
TGTGCTAGTGGTTTAGCGGGCTCCTACGAGCAGTACTTC
>-|-|TRBJ2-3|TRBV29-1
CSVPLDTQYF
TGCAGCGTTCCCCTAGATACGCAGTATTTT
>-|-|TRBJ2-7|TRBV5-4
CASSLGGKSSYEQYF
TGTGCCAGCAGCTTGGGAGGAAAAAGCTCCTACGAGCAGTACTTC
>-|-|TRBJ2-7|TRBV7-9
CASSSDSIGSGQYF
TGTGCCAGCAGCTCCGATTCGATAGGTAGCGGGCAGTACTTC
>-|-|TRBJ2-5|TRBV5-1
CASSLVGAGGQETQYF
TGCGCCAGCAGCTTGGTGGGGGCGGGTGGCCAAGAGACCCAGTACTTC
>TRBD1|-|TRBJ1-1|TRBV28
CASSPRQGDYTEAFF
TGTGCCAGCAGTCCCCGACAGGGAGACTACACTGAAGCTTTCTTT
>TRBD2|-|TRBJ2-7|TRBV5-1
CASSLGSGTSATRREQYF
TGCGCCAGCAGCTTGGGGTCTGGGACTAGCGCGACCCGGCGCGAGCAGTACTTC
>-|-|TRBJ2-3|TRBV30
CAWGGSTGRTDTQYF
TGTGCCTGGGGTGGGTCTACGGGTAGGACAGATACGCAGTATTTT
>-|-|TRBJ1-1|TRBV5-4
CASSLSQGIGTEAFF
TGTGCCAGCAGCCTATCCCAGGGGATAGGAACTGAAGCTTTCTTT
>-|few|TRBJ1-1|TRBV5-4
CASLHRDRTEAFF
TGTGCCAGCCTCCACCGAGACAGGACCGAAGCTTTCTTT
>TRBD1|-|TRBJ1-5|TRBV2
CASSTRDSPNQPQHF
TGTGCCAGCAGTACCCGGGACAGCCCCAATCAGCCCCAGCATTTT
>TRBD1|few|TRBJ1-1|TRBV19
CASSRRQGRTEAFF
TGTGCCAGTAGTAGACGACAGGGGAGGACTGAAGCTTTCTTT
>TRBD1|-|TRBJ1-2|TRBV13
CASSQGQNYGYTF
TGTGCCAGCAGCCAGGGACAGAACTATGGCTACACCTTC
>-|-|TRBJ2-3|TRBV29-1
CSTRDWTDTQYF
TGCAGCACCAGGGATTGGACAGATACGCAGTATTTT